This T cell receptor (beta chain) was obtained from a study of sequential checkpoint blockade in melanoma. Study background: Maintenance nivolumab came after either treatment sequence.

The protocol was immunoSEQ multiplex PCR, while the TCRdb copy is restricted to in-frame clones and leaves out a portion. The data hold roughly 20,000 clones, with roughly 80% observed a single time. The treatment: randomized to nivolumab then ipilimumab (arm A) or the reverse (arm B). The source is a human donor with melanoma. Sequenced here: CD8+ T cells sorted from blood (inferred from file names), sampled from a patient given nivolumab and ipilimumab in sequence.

This chain's CDR3 is CASSEVGRGWQPQHF. The CDR3 region has the DNA TGTGCCAGCAGTGAAGTGGGCAGGGGGTGGCAGCCCCAGCATTTT. J is TRBJ1-5 and V is TRBV2, with 7 nucleotides matching TRBD1. Looked up from germline, CDR1 is SNHLY and CDR2 is FYNNEI. The CDR3 contains 15 residues. Trimming cost V 1 base and J 7 bases; bases outside gene matches: 7.